The next 9 T cell receptor beta chains were all read from a single sample in a study of T cells in Graves' hyperthyroidism and ophthalmopathy. It was RNA transcripts that yielded the amplified TCR beta CDR3 regions. HTBI primers were used for first-round RT-PCR of the TCR CDR3. One entry per CDR3 protein results from TCRdb running MiXCR on the multiplex PCR reads. The sample includes some 360,000 distinct CDR3 sequences, roughly 18% seen only once; the top ten take roughly a sixth. Material for sequencing was blood. The receptors shown here come from a woman in her forties with Graves' ophthalmopathy.

This clonotype appeared many times. The rearrangement uses TRBV7-9 and TRBJ2-3, with 7 bases matching TRBD2. V lost 5 bases to trimming and J lost 0 bases; unmatched junction nucleotides: 5. CDR3 length: 15 amino acids. Germline CDR1 SEHNR, CDR2 FQNEAQ (reference sequence). The chain's CDR3 is CASSTLGGSTDTQYF. The CDR3 DNA is TGTGCCAGCAGCACTCTCGGGGGGAGCACAGATACGCAGTATTTT. Full variable domain (remainder filled in from reference TRBV7-9 and TRBJ2-3): DTGVSQNPRHKITKRGQNVTFRCDPISEHNRLYWYRQTLGQGPEFLTYFQNEAQLEKSRLLSDRFSAERPKGSFSTLEIQRTEQGDSAMYLCASSTLGGSTDTQYFGPGTRLTVL.

There are a few counts of this clonotype. J is TRBJ2-7 and V is TRBV12-3 or TRBV12-4; weak D call: TRBD2 (6 bases). Trimming cost V 6 bases and J 6 bases, with 18 bases left between them. CDR3 length: 14 residues. CDR3 in DNA: TGTGCCAGCAGCCGGGTGGAGGGCGGAGGCGAGCAGTACTTC. This encodes CASSRVEGGGEQYF.

This chain links TRBV12-3 or TRBV12-4 with TRBJ1-1; 8 nucleotides align to TRBD1. The CDR3 is 14 amino acids. Germline trimming cut 9 bases from V and 1 base from J; bases unmatched to any gene: 7. CDR3 sequence: CASSTGGPNTEAFF. The CDR3 DNA reads TGTGCCAGTAGCACAGGGGGTCCGAACACTGAAGCTTTCTTT.

This clonotype was seen repeatedly, ten times or more. V usage is TRBV28 and J usage is TRBJ2-2; D gene unclear. V shed 2 bases and J shed 7 bases, with 11 bases lying between them. Germline lookup yields CDR1 MDHEN and CDR2 SYDVKM. The CDR3 length is 14 residues. The DNA of the CDR3 is TGTGCCAGCAGTTTAGGGCCCACGGGCGGGGAGCTGTTTTTT. Its protein is CASSLGPTGGELFF. Combining the CDR3 with reference TRBV28 and TRBJ2-2 gives the whole variable domain DVKVTQSSRYLVKRTGEKVFLECVQDMDHENMFWYRQDPGLGLRLIYFSYDVKMKEKGDIPEGYSVSREKKERFSLILESASTNQTSMYLCASSLGPTGGELFFGEGSRLTVL.

About this clonotype: An end of the junction differs from the germline gene, which may be a read error. The chain links TRBV7-7 to TRBJ2-5; a possible D gene is TRBD2 (5 bases). Germline V gene lookup returns CDR1 SSHAT and CDR2 FNYEAQ (reference sequence). CDR3 length equals 14 residues. CDR3 bases: TGTGCTAGCAGCTTAGAACTTCGGGGAGAGACCCAGTACTTC. It is translated as CASSLELRGETQYF.

This clonotype appeared many times. The rearrangement links TRBV6-2 or TRBV6-3 to TRBJ2-6; D ambiguous. In germline, CDR1 is MNHEY, CDR2 SVGEGT. The germline V and J ends were trimmed by 6 bases and 0 bases, with 6 bases remaining between them. This CDR3 comprises 14 residues. CDR3 sequence reads: CASRDHSGANVLTF. Here the CDR3 DNA reads TGTGCCAGCAGGGACCACTCTGGGGCCAACGTCCTGACTTTC.

Ten or more counts support this clonotype. The J gene is TRBJ1-5, the V gene TRBV12-3 or TRBV12-4; 8 positions agree with TRBD1. The CDR3 length is 15 residues. The ends lost 2 bases at V and 4 bases at J; junction bases unmatched: 4. The CDR3 reads CASSLQTGGNQPQHF. The CDR3 DNA sequence: TGTGCCAGCAGTTTACAAACAGGGGGGAATCAGCCCCAGCATTTT.

In this sample, this clonotype turned up many times. The chain recombines TRBV5-1 with TRBJ2-1, with 8 bases aligning to TRBD1. V shed 1 base, J shed 7 bases, and the junction held 4 bases outside the gene matches. The CDR3 runs to 14 residues. CDR1 is SGHRS and CDR2 is YFSETQ in the germline V gene. The CDR3 DNA is TGCGCCAGCAGCTTGTATACAGGGGGTAATGAGCAGTTCTTC. As protein: CASSLYTGGNEQFF.

This clonotype came up many times. The chain combines TRBV27 with TRBJ2-7; 8 bases fit TRBD2. The V gene end was trimmed by 5 bases and the J gene end by 4 bases; junction bases not matched to a gene: 7. The CDR3 length is 14 residues. From germline, CDR1 is MNHEY and CDR2 SMNVEV (reference sequence). CDR3 residues: CASSNLAGSYEQYF. The CDR3, as DNA: TGTGCCAGCAGTAACTTAGCGGGATCGTACGAGCAGTACTTC.